This record covers a single T cell receptor beta chain. The data stem from a study of T cells after yellow fever vaccination. TCR cDNA was made by 5'RACE template switching, adding a universal primer site and UMIs. From the 5' RACE reads, TCRdb called clonotypes with MiXCR, one entry per CDR3 protein. This table holds approximately 120,000 distinct CDR3 sequences, around 15% found once. This receptor was identified in a man between 18 and 35 years old who received the YFV17D yellow fever vaccine. The source was CD8+ T cells sorted from PBMCs, collected 5 days after the yellow fever booster vaccination.

CDR3 in DNA: TGTGCCAGCAGCGCGGGACAGGGGGTCTATGGCTACACCTTC. This codes for CASSAGQGVYGYTF. The chain employs TRBV5-6 and TRBJ1-2, with TRBD1 identical over 11 bases. The CDR3 runs to 14 residues. Germline-derived CDR1 and CDR2 are SGHDT and YYEEEE. Trimming took 4 bases from V and 4 from J; bases not matched to a gene: 3. The full variable domain, its missing parts supplied by reference TRBV5-6 and TRBJ1-2, is DAGVTQSPTHLIKTRGQQVTLRCSPKSGHDTVSWYQQALGQGPQFIFQYYEEEERQRGNFPDRFSGHQFPNYSSELNVNALLLGDSALYLCASSAGQGVYGYTFGSGTRLTVV.